This section outlines one T cell receptor beta chain sequence together with its context. This clone's antigen is unknown. Nothing much larger sits one base from this clone, and base qualities are not available. Repertoires were sampled repeatedly over the course of chemoradiotherapy so that clonal expansion in the tumor microenvironment could be followed. The germline V and J ends show losses of 0 bases and 6 bases respectively, and no gene match explains 4 bases of the junction. There are 16 amino acids in the CDR3, from cysteine to phenylalanine inclusive. Here the CDR3 DNA is all that survives: 48 bases in frame from base 1. In the germline V gene, CDR1 corresponds to SGHRS and CDR2 to YFSETQ. This entry comes from a study of chemoradiotherapy in HPV16-positive cancers (dated by TCRdb to about 2022). Describing the broader study: Candidate HPV-specific T-cell clones and common TCR motifs were defined through functional T-cell assays on cells from two HPV16-positive patients. Next, the candidate HPV-specific TCRs and motifs were followed in TCR repertoires from approximately 82 patients with HPV-related cancers. The study asked whether T-cell immunity to the HPV oncoproteins E6 and E7 changes during chemoradiotherapy and whether this immunity affects survival.

Summary of the overall study and its limitations: Expansion of candidate HPV-specific clones and E7-related TCR motifs was observed in the tumor microenvironment during treatment, whereas no such expansion was observed for non-HPV-specific T cells. In HPV16-positive patients, expansion of HPV-responsive T cells during chemoradiotherapy was found to be associated with improved recurrence-free survival. Only two HPV16-positive patients were used to derive the functional definition of HPV-specific T cells, and the survival association was reported for HPV16-positive patients.

Receptor libraries were prepared by the immunoSEQ multiplex PCR assay. Entries here come from immuneACCESS through TCRdb and include only in-frame sequences with V and J called. Some clones fail to appear in such tables; in the studies checked, an unresolved V gene covers under half of the shortfall, and the cause of the remainder is unknown. The sample table records some 2,100 clones; around 87% of these occur just once. About 22% of the sample comes from the top ten. The specimen was tumor tissue, collected from a patient who underwent chemoradiotherapy. The rearranged segments are TRBV5-1 and TRBJ2-2; 11 central bases correspond to TRBD2. The receptor's source is a human donor with HPV-associated anogenital cancer. The CDR3 has the sequence CASSLGLAGRSGELFF. The DNA is as follows: TGCGCCAGCAGCTTGGGACTAGCGGGAAGGTCCGGGGAGCTGTTTTTT. The entire variable domain, with the stretches around the CDR3 drawn from the reference TRBV5-1 and TRBJ2-2 proteins, is KAGVTQTPRYLIKTRGQQVTLSCSPISGHRSVSWYQQTPGQGLQFLFEYFSETQRNKGNFPGRFSGRQFSNSRSEMNVSTLELGDSALYLCASSLGLAGRSGELFFGEGSRLTVL.